One T cell receptor (beta chain) is described in this entry. Assay used: immunoSEQ multiplex PCR; TCRdb lists only in-frame clones, some missing. Of approximately 2.5 million clones listed, 80% to 95% are singletons. The data originate from a study of shared clonotypes between healthy human individuals. Germline assignment: CDR1 SGHRS and CDR2 YFSETQ. V lost 0 bases and J lost 5, with 12 bases in between. This CDR3 is 14 amino acids long. The chain employs TRBV5-1 and TRBJ2-7; either TRBD1 or TRBD2 may fit D (5 bases each). This clonotype originated in a young man in good health. Some clones in this sample may be carry-over from other donors' samples. Sequencing was done on a sample of naive CD4+ T cells from PBMCs. Subset reported: CD45RA+ positively selected. This chain's CDR3 is CASSLAGPGDEQYF. The CDR3 DNA reads as TGCGCCAGCAGCTTGGCGGGGCCTGGGGACGAGCAGTACTTC.